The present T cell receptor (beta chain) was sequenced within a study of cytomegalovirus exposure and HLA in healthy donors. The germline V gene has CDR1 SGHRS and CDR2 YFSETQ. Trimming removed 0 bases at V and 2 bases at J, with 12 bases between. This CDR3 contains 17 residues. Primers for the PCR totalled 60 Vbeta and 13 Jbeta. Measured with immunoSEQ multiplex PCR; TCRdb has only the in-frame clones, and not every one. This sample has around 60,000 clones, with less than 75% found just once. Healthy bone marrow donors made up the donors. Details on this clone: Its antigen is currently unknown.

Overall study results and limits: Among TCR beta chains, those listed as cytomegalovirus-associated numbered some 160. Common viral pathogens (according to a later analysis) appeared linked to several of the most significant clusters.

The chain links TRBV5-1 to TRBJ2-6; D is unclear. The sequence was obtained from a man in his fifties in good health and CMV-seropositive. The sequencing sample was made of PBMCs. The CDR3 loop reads CASSLEPARPGANVLTF. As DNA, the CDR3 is TGCGCCAGCAGCTTGGAGCCCGCTCGCCCTGGGGCCAACGTCCTGACTTTC.